One sample yielded the 8 T cell receptor beta chains listed below, sequenced in a study of post-analysis software for immune sequencing data. Study-level findings and limits: Controls had lower frequencies than patients of a handful of TRBV segments, which included TRBV5-6, TRBV5-1 and TRBV20-1.

Their cognate antigens are unknown. The TCR beta cDNA libraries carried unique molecular identifiers. TCRdb re-called the PCR reads through MiXCR, storing one row per CDR3 protein. The sample gives fewer than 850,000 distinct CDR3 sequences, 30% of which show up once; 0.5% to 0.6% is in the top ten. The sequenced material came from blood. The receptor source for this set is a girl aged 5-17 years with multiple sclerosis.

This clonotype was counted only a few times. The V and J genes are TRBV4-3 and TRBJ2-4; no clear D. V was cut by 0 bases and J by 13 bases, with 22 bases left in between. Per germline, CDR1 LGHNA and CDR2 YSLEER. CDR3 length: 16 residues. The CDR3 reads CASSQEPPPTFGEQYF. DNA for the CDR3: TGCGCCAGCAGCCAAGAACCCCCACCGACGTTTGGTGAGCAGTACTTC.

This clonotype was seen once. CDR3 region: CASREQGSNQPQHF. The CDR3 DNA reads as TGTGCCAGCAGGGAGCAGGGGTCCAATCAGCCCCAGCATTTT. The chain links TRBV27 to TRBJ1-5; the D gene is possibly TRBD1 (6 bases). The CDR3 runs 14 residues. Germline V CDR1 and CDR2: MNHEY, SMNVEV (reference sequence). The V end was cut by 6 bases, the J end by 3 bases, with 12 bases between.

The CDR3 is CASSYGVPTDTQYF. In DNA form, the CDR3 reads TGTGCCAGCAGTTACGGGGTTCCCACAGATACGCAGTATTTT. The chain uses TRBV6-2 or TRBV6-3 and TRBJ2-3; D gene uncertain. Germline values: CDR1 MNHEY, CDR2 SVGEGT. The CDR3 is 14 residues long. The V and J ends lost 2 bases and 2 bases respectively, with 8 bases between them.

The chain links TRBV12-3 or TRBV12-4 to TRBJ1-4; D not certain. The ends were cut back, 7 bases at V and 0 bases at J, with 12 bases in the middle. The CDR3 covers 15 residues. The CDR3 DNA is TGTGCCAGCAAGAAGACACCTGCAACTAATGAAAAACTGTTTTTT. Protein sequence: CASKKTPATNEKLFF.

The J gene is TRBJ1-5, the V gene TRBV12-3 or TRBV12-4; D ambiguous. The CDR3 extends over 12 amino acids. V gave up 3 bases and J gave up 6 bases, with 6 bases separating them. Here the CDR3 DNA reads TGTGCCAGCAGTTTCTCCGGTCAGCCCCAGCATTTT. Translation: CASSFSGQPQHF.

This clonotype came up a few times. The chain links TRBV5-1 to TRBJ1-4; D is possibly TRBD1 (6 bases). The ends were cut back, 0 bases at V and 7 bases at J, with 10 bases in the middle. The CDR3 contains 14 residues. Germline V gene lookup returns CDR1 SGHRS and CDR2 YFSETQ. CDR3 residues: CASSLGGGPEKLFF. In DNA form, the CDR3 reads TGCGCCAGCAGCTTGGGAGGGGGGCCTGAAAAACTGTTTTTT.

The CDR3 DNA sequence: TGTGCCAGCAGCTTAGCCAGCGGACTAGCGGGCTACACCGGGGAGCTGTTTTTT. As protein: CASSLASGLAGYTGELFF. The gene calls are TRBV11-2 and TRBJ2-2; 11 bases agree with TRBD2. The CDR3 loop spans 18 amino acids. Losses at the gene ends were 1 base for V and 3 bases for J; bases not matched to a gene: 7. Germline lookup yields CDR1 SGHAT and CDR2 FQNNGV.

This chain joins TRBV5-1 and TRBJ1-1, with no clear D. CDR1 and CDR2 (germline): SGHRS, YFSETQ. V dropped 2 bases and J dropped 0 bases, with 14 bases sitting between them. The CDR3 runs to 16 residues. The CDR3 sequence is CASSFGGNPLNTEAFF. CDR3 bases: TGCGCCAGCAGCTTCGGCGGAAACCCGCTGAACACTGAAGCTTTCTTT.